The clone carrying this T cell receptor beta chain was counted between two and nine times. Germline V gene sequence: CDR1 SNHLY, CDR2 FYNNEI. V dropped 6 bases and J dropped 6; count of bases not matched to a gene: 15. The CDR3 has 17 residues. The record originates from a study of blood T cell repertoires in COVID-19. About the research overall: Samples taken during acute and convalescent COVID-19 were collected in the United States, Italy and Spain. Sources were T cells, B-cell-depleted T cells, or PBMCs; the material itself was cDNA or gDNA.

Original processing methods: Reference gene primer amplification gave nucleated cell count estimates. The method was immunoSEQ multiplex PCR; TCRdb's version includes in-frame clones alone and lacks a portion of them. V and J calls and clone size come straight from that table; D and trimming were deduced from the DNA. The sample records about 110,000 clones, roughly 80% being singletons. The sequence was collected from a woman in her seventies with acute or convalescent COVID-19. This chain connects TRBV2 to TRBJ2-3; 10 bases fit TRBD2. Sequencing used peripheral blood. The CDR3 protein is CASSHNWSSGGEDTQYF. The CDR3 nucleotides are TGTGCCAGCAGCCATAACTGGTCTAGCGGGGGCGAGGATACGCAGTATTTT.